Listed here are 30 T cell receptor beta chains from one sample, sequenced in a study of OX40 agonist ivuxolimab in advanced cancers. The library was prepared using the immunoSEQ multiplex PCR assay. Drawn from immuneACCESS, this table holds only the in-frame rearrangements with V and J called that TCRdb kept. Clones are partly lost; checked studies trace under half to an unresolved V gene and leave the rest unexplained. This sample comprises 40,000 to 45,000 clones, 70% to 90% of them detected only once. Approximately 16% of the sample belongs to the ten largest clones. Sample: CD4+ or CD8+ T cells sorted from blood, taken in a trial of the OX40 agonist ivuxolimab. Receptors were obtained from an adult with an advanced solid tumor such as melanoma, head and neck, liver or kidney cancer.

The V gene is TRBV2, the J gene TRBJ1-4; TRBD1 is a possible D gene (5 bases). The CDR3 sequence is 14 residues long. V gave up 7 bases and J gave up 6 bases, with 15 bases separating them. Germline V gives CDR1 SNHLY, CDR2 FYNNEI. CDR3 sequence reads: CASTEGWGDEKLFF. CDR3 coding DNA: TGTGCCAGCACTGAGGGGTGGGGGGATGAAAAACTGTTTTTT.

The rearrangement uses TRBV6-4 and TRBJ1-2, with 8 bases matching TRBD1. Germline V CDR1 and CDR2: MRHNA, SNTAGT. This CDR3 is built from 17 residues. With 5 bases clipped from V and 5 bases from J, the junction kept 16 bases outside the gene matches. The DNA of the CDR3 is TGTGCCAGCAGTCCAGACAATGAGGGACAGGCTCTGTATGGCTACACCTTC. As protein: CASSPDNEGQALYGYTF.

This clone has only one observation. The chain has TRBV19 and TRBJ2-1, with D perhaps given as TRBD1 or TRBD2 (5 bases each). Germline V gene lookup returns CDR1 LNHDA and CDR2 SQIVND (reference sequence). This CDR3 region has 15 residues. The ends were cut back, 3 bases at V and 10 bases at J, with 19 bases in the middle. The CDR3 DNA reads as TGTGCCAGTAGTATTTGGGGGTGGCCGCGGAGGGAGCAGTTCTTC. This encodes CASSIWGWPRREQFF. Based on the CDR3 plus reference TRBV19 and TRBJ2-1, the full variable domain is DGGITQSPKYLFRKEGQNVTLSCEQNLNHDAMYWYRQDPGQGLRLIYYSQIVNDFQKGDIAEGYSVSREKKESFPLTVTSAQKNPTAFYLCASSIWGWPRREQFFGPGTRLTVL.

This chain connects TRBV9 to TRBJ1-1; D perhaps matches TRBD1 (5 bases). Germline CDR1 is SGDLS and CDR2 is YYNGEE. The CDR3 spans 13 residues. V lost 5 bases and J 0 bases, leaving 8 bases between the germline ends. In DNA form, the CDR3 reads TGTGCCAGCAGTAAACAGGTGAACACTGAAGCTTTCTTT. It translates to CASSKQVNTEAFF.

This rearrangement joins TRBV9 to TRBJ2-7; 7 bases fit TRBD1. CDR3 length: 12 amino acids. CDR1 SGDLS and CDR2 YYNGEE come from the germline V gene. The junction had 4 bases not matched to a gene; V was cut back by 4 bases and J by 6 bases. The CDR3 reads CASSRQGTEQYF. The CDR3 DNA reads TGTGCCAGCAGCCGACAGGGAACCGAGCAGTACTTC.

The sample holds a few counts of this clone. The chain links TRBV6-6 to TRBJ2-7; 7 nucleotides match TRBD1. Germline CDR1 is MNHNY and CDR2 is SVGAGI (reference sequence). The ends lost 7 bases at V and 2 bases at J; junction bases unmatched: 5. The CDR3 totals 13 residues. The CDR3 sequence is CASNYRGAYEQYF. CDR3 nucleotides: TGTGCCAGCAACTACAGGGGAGCCTACGAGCAGTACTTC.

The chain recombines TRBV11-2 with TRBJ2-7; perhaps TRBD2 as D (5 bases). From germline, CDR1 is SGHAT and CDR2 FQNNGV. V gave up 1 base and J gave up 7 bases, with 11 bases separating them. The CDR3 has 13 amino acids. The CDR3 reads CASSLGRGGEQYF. The CDR3 region has the DNA TGTGCCAGCAGCTTAGGGCGCGGCGGGGAGCAGTACTTC.

This clone appeared a single time. This chain joins TRBV6-1 and TRBJ2-7; tentatively, D is TRBD1 or TRBD2 (5 bases each). The CDR3 totals 11 residues. From germline, CDR1 is MNHNS and CDR2 SASEGT. The V gene lost 8 bases and the J gene lost 12 bases, with 17 bases spanning the gap. Here the CDR3 reads CASGPGTEGYF. The CDR3 bases are TGTGCCAGCGGTCCCGGGACCGAGGGGTACTTC.

The genes are TRBV27 and TRBJ2-7, with TRBD1 identical over 9 bases. There are 14 residues in the CDR3. CDR1 is MNHEY, CDR2 SMNVEV, per germline (reference sequence). The trim removed 5 bases at V and 4 bases at J, leaving 6 bases unmatched. CDR3 residues: CASSPSTGGYEQYF. CDR3 DNA sequence: TGTGCCAGCAGTCCATCGACAGGGGGGTACGAGCAGTACTTC.

This clone was seen a single time. The V call is TRBV18, the J call TRBJ2-1; tentative D call: TRBD2 (5 bases). Trimming cost V 2 bases and J 0 bases, with 8 bases left between them. The germline CDR1 and CDR2 sequences are KGHSH and LQKENI. CDR3 length: 15 amino acids. CDR3 in DNA: TGTGCCAGCTCACCAGGGGAGAGCTCCTACAATGAGCAGTTCTTC. This translates into CASSPGESSYNEQFF.

This clone was seen once. V gene TRBV11-2 combines with J gene TRBJ2-3, with 8 positions matching TRBD2. Germline V CDR1 and CDR2: SGHAT, FQNNGV. J was trimmed by 2 bases and V by 1 base; bases with no gene match: 11. CDR3 size: 18 residues. CDR3 region: CASSLGALADYNTDTQYF. The CDR3 DNA reads TGTGCCAGCAGCTTAGGGGCACTAGCGGATTATAACACAGATACGCAGTATTTT.

The chain has TRBV10-3 and TRBJ2-1; TRBD2 matches at 8 bases. The CDR3 covers 16 residues. CDR1 and CDR2 (germline): ENHRY, SYGVKD. Germline trimming cut 0 bases from V and 7 bases from J; bases unmatched to any gene: 8. The CDR3 bases are TGTGCCATCAGTGAGTCGCTCAGCGGGGGTGGAAATGAGCAGTTCTTC. Its protein product is CAISESLSGGGNEQFF.

The chain combines TRBV12-5 with TRBJ1-4, with a tentative D call TRBD1 (6 bases). Germline-derived CDR1 and CDR2 are LGHNT and FRNRAP. With 0 bases removed from V and 10 bases from J, the gap between germline ends came to 15 bases. This CDR3 has 15 amino acids. The DNA for the CDR3 is TGTGCTAGTGGTTTGGTACTGAGGGGGTCTGGAAAACTGTTTTTT. It yields the protein CASGLVLRGSGKLFF.

This chain links TRBV13 with TRBJ2-7; 7 bases line up with TRBD1. The CDR3 spans 14 residues. The germline gives CDR1 PRHDT, CDR2 FYEKMQ (reference sequence). J was trimmed by 2 bases and V by 8 bases; bases with no gene match: 9. The DNA of the CDR3 is TGTGCCAGCCATGTCAGGGGGTCGACCTACGAGCAGTACTTC. Translated, it gives CASHVRGSTYEQYF.

The chain employs TRBV9 and TRBJ2-1, with 12 bases lining up with TRBD2. Trimming cost V 0 bases and J 8 bases; bases outside gene matches: 12. Germline loops: CDR1 SGDLS, CDR2 YYNGEE. This CDR3 comprises 18 residues. CDR3: CASSVASGRAPLGDEQFF. CDR3 nucleotides: TGTGCCAGCAGCGTAGCTAGCGGGAGGGCCCCCCTGGGCGATGAGCAGTTCTTC.

J is TRBJ2-5 and V is TRBV6-1; the match to TRBD2 covers 7 bases. With 2 bases clipped from V and 0 bases from J, the junction kept 3 bases outside the gene matches. The germline V gene has CDR1 MNHNS and CDR2 SASEGT. The CDR3 is 15 amino acids. This chain's CDR3 is CASSEWAGDQETQYF. CDR3 sequence (DNA): TGTGCCAGCAGTGAATGGGCGGGGGACCAAGAGACCCAGTACTTC.

The chain couples TRBV6-6 to TRBJ1-5; unclear D gene. V was pared by 4 bases and J by 7 bases, with 14 bases between. The CDR3 loop spans 14 amino acids. CDR1 MNHNY and CDR2 SVGAGI come from the germline V gene (reference sequence). CDR3 residues: CASSSSGGGQPQHF. CDR3 bases: TGTGCCAGCAGTTCTTCCGGAGGAGGGCAGCCCCAGCATTTT.

The chain links TRBV19 to TRBJ2-1; 11 bases agree with TRBD2. Germline CDR1 LNHDA, CDR2 SQIVND (reference sequence). Trimming removed 8 bases from V and 4 bases from J; junction bases left unmatched: 7. CDR3 length: 15 residues. This chain's CDR3 is CASSAGTSGYNEQFF. The CDR3 region has the DNA TGTGCCAGTTCCGCCGGGACTAGCGGATACAATGAGCAGTTCTTC.

The rearrangement links TRBV6-1 to TRBJ1-4; D is perhaps TRBD1 (5 bases). Deletions cut 6 bases from V and 8 bases from J, with 16 bases between. This CDR3 has 14 residues. Germline CDR1 reads MNHNS; CDR2 reads SASEGT. CDR3: CASRGWGLGEKLFF. CDR3 nucleotide sequence: TGTGCCAGCAGGGGATGGGGGTTAGGGGAAAAACTGTTTTTT.

CDR3 amino acids: CASSIGDGTYEQYF. CDR3 nucleotides: TGTGCCAGTAGTATTGGGGACGGAACCTACGAGCAGTACTTC. This rearrangement joins TRBV19 to TRBJ2-7, with D perhaps TRBD1 or TRBD2 (5 bases each). V was shortened by 3 bases and J by 2 bases, with 11 bases between the two germline ends. The CDR3 length is 14 residues. The V gene's germline CDR1 is LNHDA and CDR2 SQIVND (reference sequence).

The gene calls are TRBV7-2 and TRBJ1-4, with a tentative D call TRBD1 (6 bases). CDR3 length: 18 amino acids. Between the trimmed V and J ends, which lost 2 bases and 5 bases, there was a span of 21 bases. Germline V CDR1 and CDR2: SGHTA, FQGNSA. CDR3: CASSLREIGGKGNEKLFF. For the CDR3, the DNA is TGTGCCAGCAGCTTAAGAGAGATAGGGGGGAAGGGCAATGAAAAACTGTTTTTT.

The rearrangement joins TRBV2 to TRBJ2-1; D unclear. This CDR3 contains 13 residues. Trimming removed 5 bases at V and 0 bases at J, with 5 bases between. CDR1 SNHLY and CDR2 FYNNEI come from the germline V gene. This chain's CDR3 is CASSPSSYNEQFF. The CDR3 region has the DNA TGTGCCAGCAGTCCCAGCTCCTACAATGAGCAGTTCTTC.

The chain couples TRBV6-5 to TRBJ2-5; D assignment may be TRBD1 or TRBD2 (6 bases each). V was pared by 1 base and J by 4 bases, with 13 bases between. The CDR3 has 15 amino acids. Germline-derived CDR1 and CDR2 are MNHEY and SVGAGI. The CDR3 loop is CASSYWPGAGETQYF. The CDR3 nucleotides read TGTGCCAGCAGTTACTGGCCGGGGGCGGGAGAGACCCAGTACTTC.

The chain is built from TRBV4-3 and TRBJ1-1, with a possible D match to TRBD1 (6 bases). Deletions cut 0 bases from V and 5 bases from J, with 13 bases between. The CDR3 spans 15 residues. Germline V gene lookup returns CDR1 LGHNA and CDR2 YSLEER. The CDR3 nucleotides read TGCGCCAGCAGCCAAGAGGAAACAGGGTGGACTGAAGCTTTCTTT. Translating gives CASSQEETGWTEAFF.

The V and J genes are TRBV19 and TRBJ1-3; D is undetermined. V gave up 3 bases and J gave up 0 bases, with 12 bases separating them. This CDR3 is 16 amino acids long. Germline-derived CDR1 and CDR2 are LNHDA and SQIVND (reference sequence). The CDR3 DNA follows: TGTGCCAGTAGTATGGACCAGCGATACTCTGGAAACACCATATATTTT. Translation: CASSMDQRYSGNTIYF.

V is TRBV14 and J is TRBJ2-1, with no clear D. Germline V gene sequence: CDR1 SGHDN, CDR2 FVKESK. This CDR3 is built from 12 residues. With 1 base removed from V and 10 bases from J, the gap between germline ends came to 8 bases. CDR3 amino acids: CASSQGLREQFF. CDR3 bases: TGTGCCAGCAGCCAAGGGTTAAGGGAGCAGTTCTTC.

This clone was seen more than once but under ten times. The J gene is TRBJ2-7, the V gene TRBV6-6; weak D call: TRBD2 (5 bases). This CDR3 spans 14 amino acids. Germline CDR1 reads MNHNY; CDR2 reads SVGAGI (reference sequence). Trimming took off 4 bases at V and 3 bases at J, with 13 bases between the two ends. The DNA for the CDR3 is TGTGCCAGCAGTTCAGGACTGGGATTCTACGAGCAGTACTTC. Its translation is CASSSGLGFYEQYF.

The sample holds one count of this clone. CDR3 sequence (DNA): TGTGCCAGTAGTAGGACAGGGGGAACGAACACTGAAGCTTTCTTT. Amino acid sequence: CASSRTGGTNTEAFF. The chain recombines TRBV19 with TRBJ1-1, with 10 bases that match TRBD1. The CDR3 consists of 15 residues. Germline V gene lookup returns CDR1 LNHDA and CDR2 SQIVND (reference sequence). After removal of 4 bases from V and 1 base from J, the junction contained 3 bases not matched to a gene.

The chain combines TRBV11-2 with TRBJ1-4, with a tentative D call TRBD1 (5 bases). The V end was cut by 1 base, the J end by 8 bases, with 11 bases between. CDR3 length: 14 amino acids. Germline-derived CDR1 and CDR2 are SGHAT and FQNNGV. CDR3: CASSLGPKGEKLFF. The CDR3 DNA reads as TGTGCCAGCAGCTTAGGGCCGAAGGGGGAAAAACTGTTTTTT.

This chain joins TRBV27 and TRBJ2-2; D uncertain. The CDR3 contains 13 residues. Germline V lookup: CDR1 MNHEY, CDR2 SMNVEV (reference sequence). V was shortened by 10 bases and J by 0 bases, with 9 bases between the two germline ends. The CDR3 DNA reads as TGTGCCACCGTCGACCCGAACACCGGGGAGCTGTTTTTT. Protein sequence: CATVDPNTGELFF.